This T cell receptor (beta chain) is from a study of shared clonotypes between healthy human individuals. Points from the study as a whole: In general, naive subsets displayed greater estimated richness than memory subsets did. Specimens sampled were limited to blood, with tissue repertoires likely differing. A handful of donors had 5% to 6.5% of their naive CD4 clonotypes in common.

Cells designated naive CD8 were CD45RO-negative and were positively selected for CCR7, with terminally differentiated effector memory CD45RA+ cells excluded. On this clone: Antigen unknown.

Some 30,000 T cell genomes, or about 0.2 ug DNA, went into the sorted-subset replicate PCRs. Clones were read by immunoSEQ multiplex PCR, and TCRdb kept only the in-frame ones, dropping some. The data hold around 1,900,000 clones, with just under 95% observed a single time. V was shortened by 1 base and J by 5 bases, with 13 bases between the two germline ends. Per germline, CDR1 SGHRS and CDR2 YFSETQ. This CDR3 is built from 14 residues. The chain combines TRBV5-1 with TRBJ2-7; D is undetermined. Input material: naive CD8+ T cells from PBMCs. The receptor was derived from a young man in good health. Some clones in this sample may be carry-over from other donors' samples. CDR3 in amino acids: CASSLKSGVHEQYF. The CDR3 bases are TGCGCCAGCAGCTTGAAATCCGGCGTCCACGAGCAGTACTTC.